Below, 15 T cell receptor beta chains from the same sample are listed, as sequenced in a study of monozygotic twins with inflammatory bowel disease. TCRdb reanalyzed the 5' RACE reads and collapses them to one entry per CDR3 protein, without DNA. The repertoire table contains 350,000 to 500,000 distinct CDR3 sequences. Material for sequencing was blood. The receptors were gathered from a human donor with ulcerative colitis or Crohn's disease, or a healthy co-twin of an affected twin (not recorded which).

This sequence joins TRBV5-1 and TRBJ2-3; TCRdb's assignment of TRBD1 cannot be checked, as there is no DNA. The CDR3 sequence is 15 residues long. Germline lookup yields CDR1 SGHRS and CDR2 YFSETQ. This CDR3 reads CASSLVGQGVDTQYF.

The gene calls are TRBV10-3 and TRBJ2-2; without DNA, the TCRdb call of TRBD2 cannot be checked. From germline, CDR1 is ENHRY and CDR2 SYGVKD. This CDR3 contains 14 residues. This CDR3 reads CAISPTSKDGELFF.

The rearrangement uses TRBV5-1 and TRBJ2-3. Germline CDR1 and CDR2: SGHRS and YFSETQ. The CDR3 is 15 amino acids. The CDR3 region is CAISLVGASTDTQYF.

J is TRBJ1-2 and V is TRBV30; the TRBD1 assignment by TCRdb is unverifiable without DNA. Germline V gene sequence: CDR1 GTSNPN, CDR2 SVGIG (reference sequence). The CDR3 contains 13 residues. CDR3 protein: CAWTRSREYGYTF.

This chain links TRBV6-2 or TRBV6-3 with TRBJ1-1; absent DNA, TCRdb's TRBD1 call cannot be checked. From germline, CDR1 is MNHEY and CDR2 SVGEGT. The CDR3 loop spans 17 amino acids. CDR3 region: CASNLNQRGLGETEAFF.

This sequence joins TRBV7-2 and TRBJ2-3; TCRdb lists TRBD2, though no DNA is available to test this call. This CDR3 has 15 residues. From germline, CDR1 is SGHTA and CDR2 FQGNSA. The CDR3 protein is CASILVGSSTDTQYF.

CDR3 loop: CASSPDSGELFF. The chain is built from TRBV11-3 and TRBJ2-2. Germline V CDR1 and CDR2: SGHNT, YENEEA. This CDR3 has 12 amino acids. The complete variable domain, with remaining parts taken from reference TRBV11-3 and TRBJ2-2, reads EAGVVQSPRYKIIEKKQPVAFWCNPISGHNTLYWYLQNLGQGPELLIRYENEEAVDDSQLPKDRFSAERLKGVDSTLKIQPAELGDSAVYLCASSPDSGELFFGEGSRLTVL.

This chain uses TRBV5-1 with TRBJ2-1; TCRdb's D call of TRBD2 is untestable without DNA. The length of the CDR3 is 15 residues. CDR1 SGHRS and CDR2 YFSETQ come from the germline V gene. The CDR3: CASSWEGLAGNEQFF.

This rearrangement joins TRBV5-1 to TRBJ1-6; the D gene TCRdb calls, TRBD1, cannot be checked with no DNA. This CDR3 is built from 16 residues. Germline V gene sequence: CDR1 SGHRS, CDR2 YFSETQ. The CDR3 loop is CASSSFVGGANSPLHF.

This rearrangement joins TRBV7-2 to TRBJ1-1. CDR1 is SGHTA, CDR2 FQGNSA, per germline. The CDR3 is made up of 14 amino acids. This CDR3 is CPSSLGSLGTEAFF.

The rearrangement joins TRBV5-7 to TRBJ2-2; TCRdb calls TRBD1, which cannot be checked without DNA. TRBV5-7 is marked as an open reading frame, function uncertain. This CDR3 spans 15 amino acids. Here the CDR3 reads CASRRDRENTGELFF.

This chain joins TRBV12-3 or TRBV12-4 and TRBJ2-7; TCRdb indicates TRBD1, and absent DNA this call remains unverified. This CDR3 spans 14 amino acids. CDR3 protein: CASSTTGSYYEQYF.

This rearrangement joins TRBV20-1 to TRBJ2-1; TCRdb reports TRBD2, a call that lacks DNA to check it against. The germline CDR1 and CDR2 sequences are DFQATT and SNEGSKA (reference sequence). The CDR3 is made up of 13 amino acids. CDR3 sequence: CSVHGRRNNEQFF.

V and J are TRBV20-1 and TRBJ2-5; TCRdb reports TRBD2, a call that lacks DNA to check it against. CDR1 and CDR2 (germline): DFQATT, SNEGSKA (reference sequence). There are 15 residues in the CDR3. CDR3: CSAIRAGVPVGTQYF.

The chain carries TRBV7-6 and TRBJ2-3; TCRdb picks TRBD2, but there is no DNA to check that call. CDR1 is SGHVS, CDR2 FNYEAQ, per germline. CDR3 length: 16 amino acids. CDR3 in amino acids: CASSYRLAGEPYAQYF.